Each of the 3 T cell receptor beta chains below was sequenced from the same sample in a study of chemoradiotherapy in HPV16-positive cancers (dated by TCRdb to 2021 to 2024). Library creation used the immunoSEQ multiplex PCR assay. TCRdb re-hosts the immuneACCESS table, in-frame sequences only. Its copies lack some clones; in the studies checked, an unresolved V gene accounts for under half of them, and the cause for the rest is not known. This sample holds 23,000 or so clones; more than 75% were observed only once. Of the sample, around 5% falls within the top ten clones. Sequencing was performed on blood, taken from a patient who underwent chemoradiotherapy. The receptors here all came from a human donor with HPV-associated anogenital cancer.

This chain connects TRBV2 to TRBJ2-7; 9 bases match TRBD2. From germline, CDR1 is SNHLY and CDR2 FYNNEI. J was trimmed by 2 bases and V by 9 bases; bases with no gene match: 11. This CDR3 has 15 residues. The CDR3 nucleotides read TGTGCCAGTTGGGTACTAGCGGGCGATACCTACGAGCAGTACTTC. Protein: CASWVLAGDTYEQYF.

Comment on this clone: The same CDR3 can be traced to other DNA sequences in this sample. The rearrangement uses TRBV6-1 and TRBJ1-2, with TRBD1 as a possible D gene (5 bases). Germline V lookup: CDR1 MNHNS, CDR2 SASEGT. The ends were cut back, 1 base at V and 8 bases at J, with 11 bases in the middle. This CDR3 contains 13 residues. The CDR3 nucleotides read TGTGCCAGCAGTGAAGAGGTGGGGCCGGGCTACACCTTC. Translation gives CASSEEVGPGYTF.

This chain uses TRBV4-3 with TRBJ2-1; D may be TRBD2 (6 bases). With 0 bases removed from V and 2 bases from J, the gap between germline ends came to 11 bases. Germline values: CDR1 LGHNA, CDR2 YSLEER. This CDR3 is 16 amino acids long. The chain's CDR3 is CASSQEGGVPYNEQFF. The CDR3 DNA follows: TGCGCCAGCAGCCAAGAAGGCGGGGTCCCCTACAATGAGCAGTTCTTC.